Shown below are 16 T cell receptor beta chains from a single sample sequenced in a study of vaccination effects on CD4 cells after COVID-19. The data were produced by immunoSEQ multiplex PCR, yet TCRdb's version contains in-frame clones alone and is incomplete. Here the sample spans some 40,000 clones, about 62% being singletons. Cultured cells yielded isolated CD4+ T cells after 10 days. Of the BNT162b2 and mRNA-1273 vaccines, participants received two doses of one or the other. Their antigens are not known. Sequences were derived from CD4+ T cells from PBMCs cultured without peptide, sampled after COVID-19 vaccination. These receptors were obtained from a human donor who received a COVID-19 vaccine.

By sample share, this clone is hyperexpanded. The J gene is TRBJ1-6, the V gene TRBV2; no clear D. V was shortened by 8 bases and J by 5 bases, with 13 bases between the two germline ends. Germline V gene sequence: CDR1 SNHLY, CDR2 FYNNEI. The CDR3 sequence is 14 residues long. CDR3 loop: CASYPGRNNSPLHF. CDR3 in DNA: TGTGCCAGCTACCCGGGTCGTAATAATTCACCCCTCCACTTT.

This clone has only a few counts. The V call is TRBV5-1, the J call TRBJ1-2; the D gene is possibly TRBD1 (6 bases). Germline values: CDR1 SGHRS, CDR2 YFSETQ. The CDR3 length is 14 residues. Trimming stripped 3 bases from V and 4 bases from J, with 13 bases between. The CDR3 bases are TGCGCCAGCAGCTCTCTGGACAGATTCTATGGCTACACCTTC. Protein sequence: CASSSLDRFYGYTF.

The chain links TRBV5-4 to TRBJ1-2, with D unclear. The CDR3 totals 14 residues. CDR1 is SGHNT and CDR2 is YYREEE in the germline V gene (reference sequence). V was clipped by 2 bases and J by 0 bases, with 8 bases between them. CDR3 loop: CASSFSSSNYGYTF. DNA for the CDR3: TGTGCCAGCAGCTTTTCAAGTTCTAACTATGGCTACACCTTC.

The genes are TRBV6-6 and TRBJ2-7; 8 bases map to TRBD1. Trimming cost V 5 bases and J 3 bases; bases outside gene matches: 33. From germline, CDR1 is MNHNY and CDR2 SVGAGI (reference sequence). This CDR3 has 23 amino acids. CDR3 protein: CASSPNFRTGKAGTHFFFYEQYF. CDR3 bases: TGTGCCAGCAGTCCTAACTTCCGGACAGGGAAGGCTGGAACTCATTTTTTTTTCTACGAGCAGTACTTC.

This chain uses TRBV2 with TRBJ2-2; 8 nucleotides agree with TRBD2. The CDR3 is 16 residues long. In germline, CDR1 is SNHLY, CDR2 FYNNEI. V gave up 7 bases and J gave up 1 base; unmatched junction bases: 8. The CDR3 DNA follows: TGTGCCAGCAATTCACTGGGACTAGAGAACACCGGGGAGCTGTTTTTT. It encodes CASNSLGLENTGELFF.

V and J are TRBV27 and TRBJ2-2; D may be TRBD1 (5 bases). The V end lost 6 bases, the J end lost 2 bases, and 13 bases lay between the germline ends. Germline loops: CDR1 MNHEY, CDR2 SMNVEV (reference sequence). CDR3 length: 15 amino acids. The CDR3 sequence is CASRLGQGNTGELFF. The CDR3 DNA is TGTGCCAGCAGACTTGGGCAGGGTAACACCGGGGAGCTGTTTTTT.

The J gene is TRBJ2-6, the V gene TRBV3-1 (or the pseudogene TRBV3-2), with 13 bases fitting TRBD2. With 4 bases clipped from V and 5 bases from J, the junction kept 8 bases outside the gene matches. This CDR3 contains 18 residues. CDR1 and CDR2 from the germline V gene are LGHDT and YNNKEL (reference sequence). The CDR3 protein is CASSRRTSGGFWANVLTF. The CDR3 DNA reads TGTGCCAGCAGCCGACGGACTAGCGGGGGCTTCTGGGCCAACGTCCTGACTTTC.

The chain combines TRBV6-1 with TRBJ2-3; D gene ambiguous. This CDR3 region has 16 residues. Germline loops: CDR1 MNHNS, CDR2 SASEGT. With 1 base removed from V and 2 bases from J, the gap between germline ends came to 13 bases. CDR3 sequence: CASSEVSHGPTDTQYF. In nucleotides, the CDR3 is TGTGCCAGCAGTGAAGTTAGCCATGGGCCCACAGATACGCAGTATTTT.

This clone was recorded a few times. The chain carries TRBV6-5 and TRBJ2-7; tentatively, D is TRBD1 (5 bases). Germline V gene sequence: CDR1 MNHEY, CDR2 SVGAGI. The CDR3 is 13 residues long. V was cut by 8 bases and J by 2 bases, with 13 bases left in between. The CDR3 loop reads CASSRPGTYEQYF. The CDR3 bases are TGTGCCAGCTCACGTCCAGGGACCTACGAGCAGTACTTC.

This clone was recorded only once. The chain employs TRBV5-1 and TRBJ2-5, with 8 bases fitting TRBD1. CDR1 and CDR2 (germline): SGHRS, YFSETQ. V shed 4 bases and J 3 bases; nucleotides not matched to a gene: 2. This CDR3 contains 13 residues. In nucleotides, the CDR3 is TGCGCCAGCAGCAAGGGACAGGAAGAGACCCAGTACTTC. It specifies CASSKGQEETQYF.

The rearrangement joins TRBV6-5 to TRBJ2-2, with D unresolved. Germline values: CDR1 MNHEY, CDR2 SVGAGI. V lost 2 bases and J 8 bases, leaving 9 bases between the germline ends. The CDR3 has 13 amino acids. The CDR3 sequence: CASSYPRPGELFF. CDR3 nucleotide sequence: TGTGCCAGCAGTTACCCCAGACCGGGGGAGCTGTTTTTT.

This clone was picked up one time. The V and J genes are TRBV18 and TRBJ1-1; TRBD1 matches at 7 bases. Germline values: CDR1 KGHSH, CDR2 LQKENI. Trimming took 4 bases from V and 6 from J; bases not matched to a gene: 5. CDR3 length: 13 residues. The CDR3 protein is CASSRGGQAEAFF. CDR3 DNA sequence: TGTGCCAGCTCACGAGGGGGCCAAGCTGAAGCTTTCTTT.

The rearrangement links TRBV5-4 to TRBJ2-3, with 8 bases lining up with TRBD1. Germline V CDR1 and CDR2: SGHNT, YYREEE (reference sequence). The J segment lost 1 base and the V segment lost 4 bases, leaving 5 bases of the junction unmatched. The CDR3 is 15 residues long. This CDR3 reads CASSRTGSRTDTQYF. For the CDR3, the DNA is TGTGCCAGCAGCCGGACAGGGTCCCGCACAGATACGCAGTATTTT. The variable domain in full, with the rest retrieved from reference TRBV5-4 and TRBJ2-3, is ETGVTQSPTHLIKTRGQQVTLRCSSQSGHNTVSWYQQALGQGPQFIFQYYREEENGRGNFPPRFSGLQFPNYSSELNVNALELDDSALYLCASSRTGSRTDTQYFGPGTRLTVL.

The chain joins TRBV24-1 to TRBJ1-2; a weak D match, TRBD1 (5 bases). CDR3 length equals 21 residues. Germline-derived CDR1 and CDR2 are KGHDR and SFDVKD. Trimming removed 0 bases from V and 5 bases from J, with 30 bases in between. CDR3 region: CATSDLTLGRQPQYRGYGYTF. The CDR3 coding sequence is TGTGCCACCAGTGATTTGACGCTCGGGAGGCAGCCTCAGTATAGGGGTTATGGCTACACCTTC.

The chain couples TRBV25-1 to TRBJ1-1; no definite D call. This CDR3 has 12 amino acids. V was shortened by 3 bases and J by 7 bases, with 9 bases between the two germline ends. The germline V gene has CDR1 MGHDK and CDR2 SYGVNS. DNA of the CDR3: TGTGCCAGCAGTGAGGGCGGGTATGAAGCTTTCTTT. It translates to CASSEGGYEAFF.

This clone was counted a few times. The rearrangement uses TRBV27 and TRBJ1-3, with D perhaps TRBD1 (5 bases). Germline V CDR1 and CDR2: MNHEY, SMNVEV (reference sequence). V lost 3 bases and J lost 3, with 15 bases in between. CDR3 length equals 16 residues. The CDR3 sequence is CASSFQPGRIGNTIYF. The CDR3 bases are TGTGCCAGCAGTTTCCAGCCAGGGAGGATTGGAAACACCATATATTTT.